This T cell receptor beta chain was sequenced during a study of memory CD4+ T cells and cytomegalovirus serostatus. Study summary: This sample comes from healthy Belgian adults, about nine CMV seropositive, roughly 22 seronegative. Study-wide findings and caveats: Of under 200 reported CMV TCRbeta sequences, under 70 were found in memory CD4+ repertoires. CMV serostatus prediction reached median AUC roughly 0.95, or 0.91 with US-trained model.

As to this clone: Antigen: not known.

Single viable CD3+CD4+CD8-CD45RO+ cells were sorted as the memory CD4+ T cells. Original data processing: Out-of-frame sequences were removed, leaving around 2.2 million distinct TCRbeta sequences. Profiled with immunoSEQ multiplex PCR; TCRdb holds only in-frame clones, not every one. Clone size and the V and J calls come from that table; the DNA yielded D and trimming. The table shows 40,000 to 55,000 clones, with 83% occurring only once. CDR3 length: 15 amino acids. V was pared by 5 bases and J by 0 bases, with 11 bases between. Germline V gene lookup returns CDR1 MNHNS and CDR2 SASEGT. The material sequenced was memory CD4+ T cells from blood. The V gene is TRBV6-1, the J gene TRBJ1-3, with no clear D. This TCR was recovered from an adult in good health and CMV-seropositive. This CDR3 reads CASSWTASSGNTIYF. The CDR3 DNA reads TGTGCCAGCAGTTGGACCGCGAGCTCTGGAAACACCATATATTTT.